Sequencing of this T cell receptor beta chain was carried out in a study of blood T cell repertoires in COVID-19. In the study overall: The study drew acute and convalescent COVID-19 samples from the United States, Italy and Spain. The cDNA or gDNA used as material had been derived from T cells, B-cell-depleted T cells, or PBMCs.

Trimming stripped 4 bases from V and 5 bases from J, with 11 bases between. There are 13 residues in the CDR3. CDR1 and CDR2 (germline): MRHNA, SNTAGT. In the authors' workflow: Researchers report that nucleated cell counts were estimated from reference gene primer amplification. The repertoire was sequenced with immunoSEQ multiplex PCR; TCRdb's copy has only in-frame clones and lacks some. That table supplies the V and J calls and clone size; D and trimming were determined from the DNA. This table holds about 190,000 clones, around 89% found once. A few counts support this clone. This chain links TRBV6-4 with TRBJ1-1; perhaps TRBD1 as D (5 bases). This sequence was found in a man aged 45 to 65 with acute or convalescent COVID-19. The sequencing input was peripheral blood. The DNA for the CDR3 is TGTGCCAGCAGTGTTTTATCAGGGACTGAAGCTTTCTTT. It is translated as CASSVLSGTEAFF.